This TCR beta chain was observed in a study of graft-versus-host responses after intestinal transplantation. The V gene's germline CDR1 is SGHTA and CDR2 FQGTGA. The CDR3 sequence is 13 residues long. Losses at the gene ends were 5 bases for V and 14 bases for J; bases not matched to a gene: 14. Method: immunoSEQ multiplex PCR; TCRdb's copy keeps in-frame clones and lacks some. The profile shows 98,000 or so clones, approximately 85% of them singletons. The sample consisted of PBMCs, taken 255 days after intestinal transplant. This clonotype was obtained from a human patient who received an intestinal transplant, so some T cells may come from the graft donor. This chain joins TRBV7-3 and TRBJ1-1; TRBD1 aligns across 7 bases. The CDR3 nucleotides are TGTGCCAGCAGCCCTGGGGGTGACAGGGTAGCCTTCTTT. Amino acid sequence: CASSPGGDRVAFF.